The table lists the clone carrying this T cell receptor beta chain with a count of one. The data belong to a study of sequential checkpoint blockade in melanoma. TCRdb keeps only in-frame clones here, not all; method: immunoSEQ multiplex PCR. The sample lists 20,000 to 25,000 clones, around 80% occurring once. The CDR3 runs to 17 residues. CDR1 is SGHTA and CDR2 is FQGNSA in the germline V gene. The germline V and J ends were trimmed by 0 bases and 4 bases, with 17 bases remaining between them. Noted treatment: randomized to nivolumab then ipilimumab (arm A) or the reverse (arm B). The V call is TRBV7-2, the J call TRBJ2-3; D possibly corresponds to TRBD2 (5 bases). This receptor was obtained from a human donor with melanoma. Sample: CD8+ T cells sorted from blood (inferred from file names), taken from a patient given nivolumab and ipilimumab in sequence. Written as DNA, the CDR3 is TGTGCCAGCAGCTTAGCGGGAGCGGTAGTAGGCCCAGATACGCAGTATTTT. This translates into CASSLAGAVVGPDTQYF.